This is a list of T cell receptor beta chains from one sample in a study of OX40 agonist ivuxolimab in advanced cancers. The assay was immunoSEQ multiplex PCR, and TCRdb's table has in-frame clones only and misses some. This sample has tens of thousands of clones; nearly 90% occur once, and the top ten carry approximately 0.35%. This material consisted of CD4+ or CD8+ T cells sorted from blood, taken in a trial of the OX40 agonist ivuxolimab. The receptor set was obtained from an adult with an advanced solid tumor such as melanoma, head and neck, liver or kidney cancer. CDR3s include the opening cysteine and the closing phenylalanine or tryptophan. D genes are given only for firm matches. The listing skips clone size in some rows; elsewhere it reads once, few, many or a size class.

v_gene	d_gene	j_gene	abundance	len	CDR3aa	CDR3nt
TRBV7-3	TRBD1	TRBJ1-1	-	14	CASREGQGFGEAFF	TGTGCCAGCAGGGAGGGACAGGGCTTCGGTGAAGCTTTCTTT
TRBV6-1	TRBD2	TRBJ2-1	-	16	CASSGGLADSYNEQFF	TGTGCCAGCAGTGGGGGACTAGCGGACTCCTACAATGAGCAGTTCTTC
TRBV10-3	-	TRBJ1-2	-	13	CAISESGDDGYTF	TGTGCCATCAGTGAATCTGGGGACGATGGCTACACCTTC
TRBV19	TRBD1	TRBJ1-5	-	14	CASKGQGAPQPQHF	TGTGCCAGTAAGGGACAGGGGGCGCCTCAGCCCCAGCATTTT
TRBV7-2	TRBD1	TRBJ2-3	-	15	CASSRSGTGTDTQYF	TGTGCCAGCAGCCGTTCCGGGACAGGCACAGATACGCAGTATTTT
TRBV7-8	-	TRBJ2-3	-	19	CASSVYLSTSEGASDTQYF	TGTGCCAGCAGCGTATACCTCAGTACTAGCGAGGGGGCCTCAGATACGCAGTATTTT
TRBV6-6	-	TRBJ1-5	-	14	CASSPFGSNQPQHF	TGTGCCAGCAGTCCCTTTGGGAGCAATCAGCCCCAGCATTTT
TRBV6-5	-	TRBJ1-2	-	15	CASSRTGGVGYGYTF	TGTGCCAGCAGTCGGACTGGGGGCGTAGGGTATGGCTACACCTTC
TRBV5-1	-	TRBJ2-2	-	16	CASSLEVIRGSGELFF	TGCGCCAGCAGCTTGGAGGTTATACGGGGATCCGGGGAGCTGTTTTTT
TRBV7-3	-	TRBJ2-1	-	13	CASSSRGGNEQFF	TGTGCCAGCAGCTCCAGGGGGGGAAATGAGCAGTTCTTC
TRBV5-4	TRBD1	TRBJ1-1	-	18	CASSGAGTAVPLNTEAFF	TGTGCCAGCAGCGGAGCCGGGACAGCCGTACCTCTGAACACTGAAGCTTTCTTT
TRBV7-9	-	TRBJ2-5	-	13	CASSFQSRGTQYF	TGTGCCAGCAGCTTTCAATCGCGGGGGACCCAGTACTTC
TRBV6-1	-	TRBJ1-1	-	15	CASTRFRGGNTEAFF	TGTGCCAGCACCCGATTTCGTGGAGGGAACACTGAAGCTTTCTTT
TRBV7-2	-	TRBJ1-5	-	17	CASSTDHRQTSNQPQHF	TGTGCCAGCAGCACAGACCACAGACAGACTAGCAATCAGCCCCAGCATTTT
TRBV7-2	TRBD1	TRBJ2-1	-	15	CASSRFGQELNEQFF	TGTGCCAGCAGCCGGTTCGGACAGGAGCTCAATGAGCAGTTCTTC
TRBV18	-	TRBJ2-7	-	12	CASSPENSEQYF	TGTGCCAGCTCACCCGAGAATTCCGAGCAGTACTTC
TRBV9	-	TRBJ1-2	-	14	CASSVAHGETGYTF	TGTGCCAGCAGCGTAGCTCATGGGGAAACTGGCTACACCTTC
TRBV30	-	TRBJ1-3	-	16	CAWSVTGGHSGNTIYF	TGTGCCTGGAGTGTAACCGGGGGGCACTCTGGAAACACCATATATTTT
TRBV7-2	-	TRBJ1-1	-	12	CASSIENTEAFF	TGTGCCAGCAGCATAGAGAACACTGAAGCTTTCTTT
TRBV7-2	TRBD2	TRBJ2-5	-	13	CASSSGLVQTQYF	TGTGCCAGCAGCTCGGGACTAGTTCAAACCCAGTACTTC
TRBV7-8	TRBD1	TRBJ2-5	-	16	CASSLAGTGGVKTQYF	TGTGCCAGCAGCTTAGCGGGGACAGGGGGCGTGAAGACCCAGTACTTC
TRBV5-6	-	TRBJ1-6	-	15	CASSLNIMANSPLHF	TGTGCCAGCAGCTTGAACATCATGGCTAATTCACCCCTCCACTTT
TRBV6-5	-	TRBJ2-5	few	13	CASSYRRQETQYF	TGTGCCAGCAGTTACAGGAGACAAGAGACCCAGTACTTC
TRBV2	-	TRBJ1-1	-	12	CASTYGVTEAFF	TGTGCCAGCACCTACGGGGTTACTGAAGCTTTCTTT
TRBV5-1	-	TRBJ2-3	once	15	CASSLLVARTDTQYF	TGCGCCAGCAGCTTGCTAGTAGCCAGAACAGATACGCAGTATTTT
TRBV25-1	TRBD1	TRBJ1-4	-	15	CASRRQGDTNEKLFF	TGTGCCAGCAGGAGACAGGGTGATACTAATGAAAAACTGTTTTTT
TRBV18	TRBD2	TRBJ2-3	-	16	CASSTRKAGGTDTQYF	TGTGCCAGCTCAACTAGGAAGGCGGGGGGCACAGATACGCAGTATTTT
TRBV7-2	TRBD1	TRBJ2-1	once	16	CASSRAGTGEYNEQFF	TGTGCCAGCAGCCGAGCCGGGACAGGGGAATACAATGAGCAGTTCTTC
TRBV19	TRBD2	TRBJ2-7	-	15	CASSKLAGTSYEQYF	TGTGCCAGTAGTAAACTAGCGGGTACCTCCTACGAGCAGTACTTC
TRBV29-1	-	TRBJ1-2	-	11	CSVDVLTTYTF	TGCAGCGTTGATGTCTTAACGACTTACACCTTC
TRBV7-3	-	TRBJ2-3	-	15	CASSLNRDIADTQYF	TGTGCCAGCAGCTTAAACAGGGACATTGCAGATACGCAGTATTTT
TRBV4-1	-	TRBJ1-2	few	14	CASSQEARPYGYTF	TGCGCCAGCAGCCAAGAGGCCAGGCCTTATGGCTACACCTTC